This T cell receptor (beta chain) was observed in a study of blood T cells in healthy people across ages. Through a sample-barcoded 5' primer and a J-beta primer mix, a second PCR was run for about 6 to 11 cycles. TCRdb ran MiXCR on the 5' RACE reads and lists one entry per CDR3 protein. This table holds 1,500,000 or so distinct CDR3 sequences, roughly 64% found once. Per sample, a minimum of 6.5 million PBMCs were isolated. Study-level points and caveats: Relative to aged donors, long-lived donors carried more naive CD4+ cells and displayed higher diversity.

The germline V gene has CDR1 MNHEY and CDR2 SMNVEV (reference sequence). J was trimmed by 3 bases and V by 0 bases; bases with no gene match: 8. The length of the CDR3 is 18 residues. Concerning this clonotype itself: Antigen specificity is unknown.

The source is a man younger than 35 in good health. The material sequenced was blood. V is TRBV27 and J is TRBJ1-4, with 9 nucleotides matching TRBD1. Here the CDR3 DNA reads TGTGCCAGCAGTTTATCACCGGGACAGGGCTTGTCTAATGAAAAACTGTTTTTT. Translating gives CASSLSPGQGLSNEKLFF.